One and the same sample provided the 11 T cell receptor beta chains below, sequenced in a study of CD8 T cells in ankylosing spondylitis. One entry per CDR3 protein results from TCRdb running MiXCR on the 5' RACE reads. This sample yields some 180,000 distinct CDR3 sequences, of which about 20% are seen a single time; 3.5% to 5% belongs to the top ten. Sequencing input: blood, either unsorted or a sorted T cell fraction (not recorded which). These receptors were taken from a male donor aged 5 to 29 with ankylosing spondylitis or in good health (not recorded which).

The chain couples TRBV20-1 to TRBJ2-3; D may be TRBD1 (6 bases). V dropped 6 bases and J dropped 0 bases, with 16 bases sitting between them. Germline V gene lookup returns CDR1 DFQATT and CDR2 SNEGSKA (reference sequence). CDR3 length: 15 residues. The CDR3 nucleotides are TGCAGTGCCCTGAGGACAGCCACTAGCACAGATACGCAGTATTTT. It translates to CSALRTATSTDTQYF.

In its sample, this clonotype was seen many times. The genes are TRBV10-3 and TRBJ2-1, with TRBD2 matching over 10 bases. CDR3 size: 18 residues. Losses at the gene ends were 5 bases for V and 1 base for J; bases not matched to a gene: 11. The germline gives CDR1 ENHRY, CDR2 SYGVKD. Here the CDR3 reads CAISPRGAGGPSYNEQFF. DNA for the CDR3: TGTGCCATCAGTCCACGAGGAGCGGGAGGGCCGTCCTACAATGAGCAGTTCTTC.

The chain employs TRBV29-1 and TRBJ2-1; TRBD2 matches at 8 bases. The junction had 6 bases not matched to a gene; V was cut back by 4 bases and J by 4 bases. This CDR3 is 14 amino acids long. Germline-derived CDR1 and CDR2 are SQVTM and ANQGSEA. CDR3: CSVVPSGRYNEQFF. CDR3 DNA sequence: TGCAGCGTTGTTCCTAGCGGGCGATACAATGAGCAGTTCTTC.

This clonotype has at least ten counts. This CDR3 reads CSGRLGPYNEQFF. In DNA, the CDR3 is TGCAGCGGTAGACTAGGCCCCTACAATGAGCAGTTCTTC. J is TRBJ2-1 and V is TRBV29-1; TRBD2 might be the D (6 bases). Germline V lookup: CDR1 SQVTM, CDR2 ANQGSEA. The CDR3 length is 13 residues. V was cut by 7 bases and J by 2 bases, with 12 bases left in between.

The V gene is TRBV6-6, the J gene TRBJ2-3, with unresolved D. The CDR3 is made up of 13 amino acids. Germline V gene lookup returns CDR1 MNHNY and CDR2 SVGAGI (reference sequence). Trimming stripped 10 bases from V and 0 bases from J, with 11 bases between. The CDR3 loop reads CATGDLSTDTQYF. The CDR3 coding sequence is TGTGCCACCGGAGACCTTAGCACAGATACGCAGTATTTT.

The V and J genes are TRBV5-1 and TRBJ1-5; weak D call: TRBD1 (5 bases). The CDR3 sequence is 13 residues long. From germline, CDR1 is SGHRS and CDR2 YFSETQ. Trimming cost V 9 bases and J 3 bases, with 13 bases left between them. The DNA of the CDR3 is TGCGCCACCTCCCCAGGGCCCAATCAGCCCCAGCATTTT. Its translation: CATSPGPNQPQHF.

The chain recombines TRBV29-1 with TRBJ2-5; D is possibly TRBD2 (6 bases). Germline CDR1 and CDR2: SQVTM and ANQGSEA. This CDR3 comprises 12 residues. V was clipped by 7 bases and J by 2 bases, with 11 bases between them. The CDR3: CSAFRGQETQYF. CDR3 coding DNA: TGCAGCGCCTTTCGGGGGCAAGAGACCCAGTACTTC.

There are many counts of this clonotype. V and J are TRBV11-2 and TRBJ2-5; D ambiguous. The V gene lost 6 bases and the J gene lost 5 bases, with 19 bases spanning the gap. CDR1 and CDR2 from the germline V gene are SGHAT and FQNNGV. The CDR3 sequence is 15 residues long. The CDR3 coding sequence is TGTGCCAGCAGTACCCGGGCCGCGGCCGGGGAGACCCAGTACTTC. Translated: CASSTRAAAGETQYF.

This clonotype was picked up many times. V usage is TRBV12-3 or TRBV12-4 and J usage is TRBJ2-7; 8 nucleotides match TRBD1. There are 16 residues in the CDR3. After removal of 5 bases from V and 2 bases from J, the junction contained 11 bases not matched to a gene. The CDR3 coding sequence is TGTGCCAGCAGTCTCATACCGGGACAGGACACCTACGAGCAGTACTTC. Amino acid sequence: CASSLIPGQDTYEQYF.

Worth noting for this clonotype: At one end the junction does not follow the germline gene, possibly because of a read error. DNA for the CDR3: TGTGCCAGCGAAGCCGGGACTTCCTTCAATGAGCAGTTCTTC. Translated: CASEAGTSFNEQFF. The rearrangement uses TRBV7-2 and TRBJ2-1, with a possible D match to TRBD2 (6 bases). Germline lookup yields CDR1 SGHTA and CDR2 FQGNSA. CDR3 length equals 14 residues.

In this sample, this clonotype turned up many times. The chain joins TRBV12-3 or TRBV12-4 to TRBJ2-7; 7 bases line up with TRBD1. This CDR3 comprises 14 residues. V shed 4 bases and J 3 bases; nucleotides not matched to a gene: 6. The CDR3 DNA reads TGTGCCAGCAGTTCTCAGGGGGTAGGCTACGAGCAGTACTTC. The encoded protein is CASSSQGVGYEQYF.